This T cell receptor beta chain was recorded in a study of cytomegalovirus exposure and HLA in healthy donors. Study outcomes and limitations: Sequence variants that were highly shared formed a cluster that was likely a sequencing artifact. The study designated about 160 TCR beta chains cytomegalovirus-associated.

To note about this clone: Its antigen is still unknown.

PCR employed 60 Vbeta and 13 Jbeta primers. Here immunoSEQ multiplex PCR was the method, and the copy in TCRdb shows in-frame clones only, minus some. The sample yields 150,000 to 200,000 clones, roughly 68% seen once. This CDR3 comprises 12 residues. The V gene lost 3 bases and the J gene lost 0 bases, with 4 bases spanning the gap. Germline V gene lookup returns CDR1 SGHNT and CDR2 YYREEE (reference sequence). This clonotype was sampled from a woman younger than 45 in good health and CMV-seronegative. The V gene is TRBV5-4, the J gene TRBJ2-7; no definite D call. Sequences were obtained from PBMCs. The CDR3 protein is CASSSLSYEQYF. The CDR3 nucleotides read TGTGCCAGCAGCTCCCTCTCCTACGAGCAGTACTTC.